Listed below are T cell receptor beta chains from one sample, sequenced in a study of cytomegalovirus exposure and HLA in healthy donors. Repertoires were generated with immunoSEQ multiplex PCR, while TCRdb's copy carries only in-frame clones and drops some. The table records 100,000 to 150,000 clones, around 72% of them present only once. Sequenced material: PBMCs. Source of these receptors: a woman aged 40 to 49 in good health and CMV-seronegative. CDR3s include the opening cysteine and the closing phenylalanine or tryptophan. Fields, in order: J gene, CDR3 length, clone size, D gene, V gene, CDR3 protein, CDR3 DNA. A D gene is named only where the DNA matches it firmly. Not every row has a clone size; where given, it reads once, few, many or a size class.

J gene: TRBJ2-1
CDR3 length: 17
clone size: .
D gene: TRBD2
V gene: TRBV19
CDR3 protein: CASSRRLAGLTYNEQFF
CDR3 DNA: TGTGCCAGTAGTCGGCGACTAGCGGGCCTTACCTACAATGAGCAGTTCTTC

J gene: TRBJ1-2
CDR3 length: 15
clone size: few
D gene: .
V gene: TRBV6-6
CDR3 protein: CASSYPGGGSYGYTF
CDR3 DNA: TGTGCCAGCAGTTACCCGGGAGGGGGTAGCTATGGCTACACCTTC

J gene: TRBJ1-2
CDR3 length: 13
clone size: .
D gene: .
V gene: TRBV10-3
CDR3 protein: CAISEAPNYGYTF
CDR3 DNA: TGTGCCATCAGTGAAGCTCCTAACTATGGCTACACCTTC

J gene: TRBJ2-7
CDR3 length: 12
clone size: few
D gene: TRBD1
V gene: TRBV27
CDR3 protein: CARGTGNNEQYF
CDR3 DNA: TGTGCCAGGGGGACAGGGAACAACGAGCAGTACTTC

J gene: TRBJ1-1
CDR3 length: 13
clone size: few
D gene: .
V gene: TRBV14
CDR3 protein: CASSQLRNTEAFF
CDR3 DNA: TGTGCCAGCAGCCAACTAAGGAACACTGAAGCTTTCTTT

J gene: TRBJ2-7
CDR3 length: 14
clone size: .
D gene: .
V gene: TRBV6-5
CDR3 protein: CASSTRRDGVEQYF
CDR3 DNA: TGTGCCAGCAGTACCCGGCGGGATGGTGTCGAGCAGTACTTC

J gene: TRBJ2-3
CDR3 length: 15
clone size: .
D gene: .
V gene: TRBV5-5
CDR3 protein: CASSFGGARTDTQYF
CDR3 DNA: TGTGCCAGCAGCTTTGGAGGGGCTAGGACAGATACGCAGTATTTT

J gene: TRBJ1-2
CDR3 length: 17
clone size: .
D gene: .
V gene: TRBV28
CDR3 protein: CASAQLLYAEGIRGYTF
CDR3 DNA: TGTGCCAGCGCCCAACTCCTCTATGCGGAGGGAATTCGTGGCTACACCTTC

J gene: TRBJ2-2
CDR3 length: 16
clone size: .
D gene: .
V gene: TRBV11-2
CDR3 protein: CASSSAGTRGPGELFF
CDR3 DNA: TGTGCCAGCAGCTCCGCTGGGACGCGGGGTCCCGGGGAGCTGTTTTTT

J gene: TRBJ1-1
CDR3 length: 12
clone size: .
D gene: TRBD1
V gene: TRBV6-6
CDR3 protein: CASRSRDSEAFF
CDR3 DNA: TGTGCCAGCAGAAGCCGGGACAGCGAAGCTTTCTTT

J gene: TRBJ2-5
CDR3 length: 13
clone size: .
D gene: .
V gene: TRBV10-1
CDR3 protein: CAIRRGGGETQYF
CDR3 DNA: TGCGCCATTCGAAGGGGAGGGGGAGAGACCCAGTACTTC

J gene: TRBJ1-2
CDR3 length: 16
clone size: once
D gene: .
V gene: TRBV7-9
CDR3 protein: CASSLAHQGWYYGYTF
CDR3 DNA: TGTGCCAGCAGCTTAGCGCACCAGGGATGGTACTATGGCTACACCTTC

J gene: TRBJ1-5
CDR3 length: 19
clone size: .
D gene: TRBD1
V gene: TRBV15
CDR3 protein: CATSRIQFPGGYWNQPQHF
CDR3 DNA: TGTGCCACCAGCAGAATACAATTTCCAGGGGGATATTGGAATCAGCCCCAGCATTTT

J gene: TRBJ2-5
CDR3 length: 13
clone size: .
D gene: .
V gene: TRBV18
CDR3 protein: CASSQIVGETQYF
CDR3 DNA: TGTGCCAGCTCACAGATAGTCGGAGAGACCCAGTACTTC

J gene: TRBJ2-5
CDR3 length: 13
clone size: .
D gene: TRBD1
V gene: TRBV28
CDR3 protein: CASRTGVGETQYF
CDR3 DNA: TGTGCCAGCAGAACAGGGGTCGGGGAGACCCAGTACTTC

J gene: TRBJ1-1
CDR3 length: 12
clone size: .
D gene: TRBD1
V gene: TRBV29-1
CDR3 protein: CSGRQGSTEAFF
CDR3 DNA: TGCAGCGGAAGACAGGGGAGCACTGAAGCTTTCTTT

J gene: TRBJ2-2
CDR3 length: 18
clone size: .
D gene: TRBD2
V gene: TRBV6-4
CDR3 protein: CASSDHASGGANTGELFF
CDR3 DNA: TGTGCCAGCAGTGACCATGCTAGCGGAGGTGCGAACACCGGGGAGCTGTTTTTT

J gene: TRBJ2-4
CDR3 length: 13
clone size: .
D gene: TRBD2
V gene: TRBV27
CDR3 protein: CASSLGLQNIQYF
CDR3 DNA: TGTGCCAGCAGTTTGGGACTACAAAACATTCAGTACTTC

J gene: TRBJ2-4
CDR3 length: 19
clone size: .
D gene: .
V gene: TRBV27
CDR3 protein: CASSPSDVPSGAAKNIQYF
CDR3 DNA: TGTGCCAGCAGTCCCAGCGACGTACCCTCAGGGGCGGCCAAAAACATTCAGTACTTC

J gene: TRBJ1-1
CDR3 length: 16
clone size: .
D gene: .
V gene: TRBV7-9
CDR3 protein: CASSPPGGGFPPEAFF
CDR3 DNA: TGTGCCAGCAGCCCACCCGGGGGGGGATTCCCGCCGGAGGCTTTCTTT

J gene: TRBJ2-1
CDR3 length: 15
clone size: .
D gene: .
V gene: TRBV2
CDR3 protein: CASSEAGLLYNEQFF
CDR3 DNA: TGTGCCAGCAGTGAAGCGGGCCTCCTCTACAATGAGCAGTTCTTC

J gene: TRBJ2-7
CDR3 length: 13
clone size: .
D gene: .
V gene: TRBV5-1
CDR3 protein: CASSLVGGAEQYF
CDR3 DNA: TGCGCCAGCAGCCTCGTAGGCGGGGCCGAGCAGTACTTC

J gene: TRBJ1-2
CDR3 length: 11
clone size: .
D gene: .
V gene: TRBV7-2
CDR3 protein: CASSLNGGFAF
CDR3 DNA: TGTGCCAGCAGCTTAAACGGCGGGTTCGCCTTC

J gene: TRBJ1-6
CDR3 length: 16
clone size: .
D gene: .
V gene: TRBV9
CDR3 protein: CASSFDGRVYNSPLHF
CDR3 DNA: TGTGCCAGCAGCTTCGACGGGAGGGTCTATAATTCACCCCTCCACTTT

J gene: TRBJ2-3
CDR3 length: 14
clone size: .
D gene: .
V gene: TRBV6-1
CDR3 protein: CASSVRGSTDTQYF
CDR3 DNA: TGTGCCAGCAGTGTCCGGGGGTCTACAGATACGCAGTATTTT

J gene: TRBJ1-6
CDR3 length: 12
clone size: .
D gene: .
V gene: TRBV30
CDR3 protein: CACGGSNSPLHF
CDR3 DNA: TGTGCCTGTGGGGGGAGTAATTCACCCCTCCACTTT

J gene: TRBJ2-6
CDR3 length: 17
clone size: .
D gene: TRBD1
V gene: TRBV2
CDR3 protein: CASKPGHRGPGANGLTF
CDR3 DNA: TGTGCCAGCAAACCGGGACACAGGGGACCCGGGGCCAACGGCCTGACTTTC